This is a list of T cell receptor beta chains from one sample in a study of radiation and T cells in renal cell carcinoma. The method was immunoSEQ multiplex PCR; TCRdb's version includes in-frame clones alone and lacks a portion of them. There are some 150,000 clones in the sample; about nine tenths occur only once, and around 13% lies in the top ten. This material consisted of blood, taken from a patient whose treatment included radiotherapy and nephrectomy. The receptors stem from a woman aged 50 to 60 with renal cell carcinoma. Both conserved end residues are part of each CDR3. A D gene is named only where the DNA matches it firmly. A clone size is listed for some rows: how often the clone was seen (once, few, many), or a class if it is expanded.

d_gene: .; j_gene: TRBJ2-2; v_gene: TRBV5-1; abundance: .; CDR3aa: CASSSLGITGELFF; CDR3nt: TGCGCCAGCAGCTCCTTGGGGATCACCGGGGAGCTGTTTTTT
d_gene: .; j_gene: TRBJ2-1; v_gene: TRBV4-2; abundance: .; CDR3aa: CASSQEARGEQFF; CDR3nt: TGTGCCAGCAGCCAAGAGGCCCGGGGGGAGCAGTTCTTC
d_gene: TRBD1; j_gene: TRBJ1-5; v_gene: TRBV6-1; abundance: .; CDR3aa: CASSRDSSNQPQHF; CDR3nt: TGTGCCAGCAGTCGGGACAGCAGCAATCAGCCCCAGCATTTT
d_gene: .; j_gene: TRBJ2-7; v_gene: TRBV5-1; abundance: .; CDR3aa: CASSSGPKYEQYF; CDR3nt: TGCGCCAGCAGCTCCGGACCGAAATACGAGCAGTACTTC
d_gene: .; j_gene: TRBJ2-7; v_gene: TRBV5-6; abundance: .; CDR3aa: CASSSGGTYEQYF; CDR3nt: TGTGCCAGCAGCTCTGGGGGGACCTACGAGCAGTACTTC
d_gene: .; j_gene: TRBJ1-3; v_gene: TRBV7-8; abundance: .; CDR3aa: CASSLSSGHRSGNTIYF; CDR3nt: TGTGCCAGCAGCTTATCCTCGGGACACCGCTCTGGAAACACCATATATTTT
d_gene: .; j_gene: TRBJ1-1; v_gene: TRBV6-6; abundance: .; CDR3aa: CASRTSATQGGTEAFF; CDR3nt: TGTGCCAGCAGGACAAGCGCGACGCAGGGAGGGACTGAAGCTTTCTTT
d_gene: .; j_gene: TRBJ1-2; v_gene: TRBV7-9; abundance: .; CDR3aa: CASSLVDRSAYGYTF; CDR3nt: TGTGCCAGCAGCTTAGTAGACAGGTCAGCCTATGGCTACACCTTC
d_gene: .; j_gene: TRBJ1-4; v_gene: TRBV5-6; abundance: once; CDR3aa: CASSPGGGATNEKLFF; CDR3nt: TGTGCCAGCAGCCCCGGAGGTGGGGCAACTAATGAAAAACTGTTTTTT
d_gene: .; j_gene: TRBJ2-3; v_gene: TRBV11-1; abundance: .; CDR3aa: CASSLAEGSQFGTQYF; CDR3nt: TGTGCCAGCAGCTTAGCCGAAGGGAGTCAGTTCGGTACGCAGTATTTT
d_gene: .; j_gene: TRBJ2-7; v_gene: TRBV18; abundance: .; CDR3aa: CASSPQRDEQYF; CDR3nt: TGTGCCAGCTCACCCCAGCGGGACGAGCAGTACTTC
d_gene: TRBD1; j_gene: TRBJ1-2; v_gene: TRBV14; abundance: .; CDR3aa: CASSQQKRAGGYGYTF; CDR3nt: TGTGCCAGCAGCCAACAAAAGAGAGCAGGGGGCTATGGCTACACCTTC
d_gene: .; j_gene: TRBJ1-1; v_gene: TRBV7-9; abundance: .; CDR3aa: CASSSALGTEAFF; CDR3nt: TGTGCCAGCAGTTCCGCACTGGGGACTGAAGCTTTCTTT
d_gene: .; j_gene: TRBJ1-2; v_gene: TRBV6-1; abundance: .; CDR3aa: CASSYGYGYTF; CDR3nt: TGTGCCAGCAGTTACGGATATGGCTACACCTTC
d_gene: TRBD1; j_gene: TRBJ1-6; v_gene: TRBV4-2; abundance: .; CDR3aa: CASSALDRGILALHF; CDR3nt: TGTGCCAGCAGCGCGCTGGACAGGGGAATTCTGGCCCTCCACTTT
d_gene: TRBD1; j_gene: TRBJ1-5; v_gene: TRBV5-8; abundance: .; CDR3aa: CASSRNRDSLQPQHF; CDR3nt: TGTGCCAGCAGCCGAAACCGGGACAGTCTTCAGCCCCAGCATTTT
d_gene: TRBD2; j_gene: TRBJ2-1; v_gene: TRBV29-1; abundance: .; CDR3aa: CSVETSGGPNEQFF; CDR3nt: TGCAGCGTTGAGACTAGCGGGGGGCCCAATGAGCAGTTCTTC
d_gene: .; j_gene: TRBJ1-1; v_gene: TRBV2; abundance: .; CDR3aa: CASTLGTLLGEAFF; CDR3nt: TGTGCCAGCACCCTAGGGACGTTGTTGGGTGAAGCTTTCTTT
d_gene: .; j_gene: TRBJ2-5; v_gene: TRBV4-2; abundance: .; CDR3aa: CASSQEGYTYQETQYF; CDR3nt: TGTGCCAGCAGCCAGGAGGGGTATACGTACCAAGAGACCCAGTACTTC
d_gene: .; j_gene: TRBJ2-6; v_gene: TRBV5-8; abundance: .; CDR3aa: CASSLAPSGANVLTF; CDR3nt: TGTGCCAGCAGCTTGGCTCCATCTGGGGCCAACGTCCTGACTTTC
d_gene: .; j_gene: TRBJ1-2; v_gene: TRBV5-1; abundance: .; CDR3aa: CASSLEPINYGYTF; CDR3nt: TGCGCCAGCAGCTTGGAACCGATTAACTATGGCTACACCTTC
d_gene: .; j_gene: TRBJ1-3; v_gene: TRBV30; abundance: .; CDR3aa: CAWRFAQASSGNTIYF; CDR3nt: TGTGCCTGGAGATTTGCACAGGCAAGCTCTGGAAACACCATATATTTT
d_gene: .; j_gene: TRBJ2-1; v_gene: TRBV12-5; abundance: .; CDR3aa: CASGLAPSNEQFF; CDR3nt: TGTGCTAGTGGTTTGGCCCCGAGCAATGAGCAGTTCTTC
d_gene: .; j_gene: TRBJ2-3; v_gene: TRBV6-1; abundance: .; CDR3aa: CASSVEDPSTDTQYF; CDR3nt: TGTGCCAGCAGTGTGGAGGACCCTAGCACAGATACGCAGTATTTT
d_gene: .; j_gene: TRBJ2-2; v_gene: TRBV7-8; abundance: .; CDR3aa: CASSLQGWRNTGELFF; CDR3nt: TGTGCCAGCAGCCTACAAGGGTGGAGGAACACCGGGGAGCTGTTTTTT
d_gene: .; j_gene: TRBJ1-2; v_gene: TRBV19; abundance: .; CDR3aa: CASRNRKTYGYTF; CDR3nt: TGTGCCAGTAGAAATCGAAAGACCTATGGCTACACCTTC
d_gene: .; j_gene: TRBJ2-3; v_gene: TRBV11-3; abundance: .; CDR3aa: CASSFGTGITDTQYF; CDR3nt: TGTGCCAGCAGCTTTGGAACAGGTATCACAGATACGCAGTATTTT
d_gene: .; j_gene: TRBJ1-4; v_gene: TRBV6-1; abundance: .; CDR3aa: CASSEVWEKLFF; CDR3nt: TGTGCCAGCAGTGAAGTTTGGGAAAAACTGTTTTTT
d_gene: .; j_gene: TRBJ2-5; v_gene: TRBV19; abundance: .; CDR3aa: CASSILLKETQYF; CDR3nt: TGTGCCAGTAGTATACTTCTCAAAGAGACCCAGTACTTC
d_gene: .; j_gene: TRBJ2-7; v_gene: TRBV7-9; abundance: .; CDR3aa: CASSLGTRDYEQYF; CDR3nt: TGTGCCAGCAGCTTAGGGACCAGGGACTACGAGCAGTACTTC
d_gene: .; j_gene: TRBJ2-2; v_gene: TRBV28; abundance: .; CDR3aa: CASSLKPPNTGELFF; CDR3nt: TGTGCCAGCAGTTTAAAGCCACCAAACACCGGGGAGCTGTTTTTT